The 31 T cell receptor beta chains listed next were all sequenced from one sample in a study of beta chain features in type 1 diabetes. Findings and caveats of the study: In every one of the four CD4+ subsets, TCRB CDR3s were moderately but significantly shorter in Type 1 diabetes patients.

These receptors are not linked to any known antigen. Expressed TCRB transcripts were sequenced because the entire RNA isolate underwent reverse transcription. The table came from immunoSEQ multiplex PCR; TCRdb's copy has only in-frame clones and leaves some out. This sample yields hundreds of thousands of clones, of which around 15% are seen a single time; roughly 0.04% belongs to the top ten. What was sequenced was naive CD4+ T cells from blood. Source of these receptors: a man aged 18 to 29 with type 1 diabetes.

The chain joins TRBV6-1 to TRBJ2-5; D not certain. The CDR3 spans 15 residues. CDR1 and CDR2 from the germline V gene are MNHNS and SASEGT. The V gene lost 3 bases and the J gene lost 5 bases, with 16 bases spanning the gap. The CDR3 loop reads CASSEGPSPSETQYF. CDR3 in DNA: TGTGCCAGCAGTGAGGGCCCCAGCCCGAGCGAGACCCAGTACTTC.

This clone was detected only a few times. The chain couples TRBV4-2 to TRBJ2-6; D may match TRBD1 or TRBD2 (5 bases each). V gave up 3 bases and J gave up 0 bases, with 15 bases separating them. In germline, CDR1 is LGHNA, CDR2 YNFKEQ. There are 18 residues in the CDR3. DNA of the CDR3: TGTGCCAGCAGCCATACAGGTTTAGGGAGCTCTGGGGCCAACGTCCTGACTTTC. The encoded protein is CASSHTGLGSSGANVLTF.

The chain joins TRBV7-2 to TRBJ2-1; TRBD1 agrees at 11 bases. V dropped 1 base and J dropped 6; count of bases not matched to a gene: 5. The CDR3 covers 16 residues. The germline gives CDR1 SGHTA, CDR2 FQGNSA. CDR3 loop: CASSLVGDRGFNEQFF. DNA of the CDR3: TGTGCCAGCAGCTTAGTTGGGGACAGGGGGTTCAATGAGCAGTTCTTC.

The chain couples TRBV29-1 to TRBJ2-5; D may be TRBD1 or TRBD2 (6 bases each). Germline V gives CDR1 SQVTM, CDR2 ANQGSEA. The V gene lost 8 bases and the J gene lost 5 bases, with 21 bases spanning the gap. CDR3 length: 14 amino acids. The CDR3 here is CSLLGGLAGETQYF. The CDR3 DNA reads TGCAGCCTCCTGGGGGGCTTGGCGGGGGAGACCCAGTACTTC.

This clone has a handful of counts. This chain connects TRBV7-2 to TRBJ1-6; D unresolved. Trimming took off 6 bases at V and 0 bases at J, with 18 bases between the two ends. CDR1 and CDR2 (germline): SGHTA, FQGNSA. The CDR3 totals 18 residues. In nucleotides, the CDR3 is TGTGCCAGCAGTTCGATTCCACTCTCGAGCTCCTATAATTCACCCCTCCACTTT. Protein product: CASSSIPLSSSYNSPLHF. The variable domain in full, with the rest retrieved from reference TRBV7-2 and TRBJ1-6, is GAGVSQSPSNKVTEKGKDVELRCDPISGHTALYWYRQSLGQGLEFLIYFQGNSAPDKSGLPSDRFSAERTGGSVSTLTIQRTQQEDSAVYLCASSSIPLSSSYNSPLHFGNGTRLTVT.

This clone came up a few times. J is TRBJ2-5 and V is TRBV7-9; D possibly corresponds to TRBD2 (6 bases). CDR1 is SEHNR and CDR2 is FQNEAQ in the germline V gene (reference sequence). The CDR3 spans 13 residues. The germline V and J ends were trimmed by 10 bases and 3 bases, with 15 bases remaining between them. This CDR3 is CAITPGLKETQYF. CDR3 DNA: TGTGCCATCACCCCGGGACTGAAAGAGACCCAGTACTTC.

The rearrangement uses TRBV6-5 and TRBJ1-2; D might be TRBD1 (5 bases). Per the germline V gene, CDR1 is MNHEY and CDR2 is SVGAGI. The V gene lost 6 bases and the J gene lost 4 bases, with 18 bases spanning the gap. This CDR3 is 15 amino acids long. For the CDR3, the DNA is TGTGCCAGCAGCCTCGACAGACGCGGGGGCTATGGCTACACCTTC. This gives the protein CASSLDRRGGYGYTF.

This clone was recorded only once. The gene calls are TRBV9 and TRBJ1-3; 8 nucleotides align to TRBD1. V trimming: 3 bases; J trimming: 3 bases; junction bases outside the gene matches: 5. CDR3 length: 15 amino acids. CDR1 is SGDLS and CDR2 is YYNGEE in the germline V gene. CDR3 sequence (DNA): TGTGCCAGCAGCGCGCGAGACAGGGGTGGAAACACCATATATTTT. Encoded protein: CASSARDRGGNTIYF.

This clone turned up a few times. This chain connects TRBV25-1 to TRBJ2-7, with a tentative D call TRBD2 (5 bases). Trimming took off 3 bases at V and 0 bases at J, with 18 bases between the two ends. Germline V gives CDR1 MGHDK, CDR2 SYGVNS. The CDR3 runs 17 residues. CDR3 residues: CASSDPLGERTSYEQYF. In DNA, the CDR3 is TGTGCCAGCAGTGACCCCCTCGGGGAGCGGACCTCCTACGAGCAGTACTTC.

The chain couples TRBV10-3 to TRBJ2-3; 8 positions match TRBD1. Germline V gene data show CDR1 as ENHRY and CDR2 as SYGVKD. This CDR3 comprises 16 residues. V shed 5 bases and J 0 bases; nucleotides not matched to a gene: 7. For the CDR3, the DNA is TGTGCCATCAGTATGGGGGGACAGGAAAGCACAGATACGCAGTATTTT. Amino acid sequence: CAISMGGQESTDTQYF.

The chain links TRBV5-4 to TRBJ2-3; 8 bases fit TRBD1. Unmatched junction bases numbered 6, after V lost 4 bases and J lost 5 bases. The CDR3 runs to 14 residues. Germline V gene lookup returns CDR1 SGHNT and CDR2 YYREEE (reference sequence). Here the CDR3 reads CASSPGQGLDTQYF. CDR3 nucleotide sequence: TGTGCCAGCAGCCCCGGACAGGGATTAGATACGCAGTATTTT. The complete variable domain, with remaining parts taken from reference TRBV5-4 and TRBJ2-3, reads ETGVTQSPTHLIKTRGQQVTLRCSSQSGHNTVSWYQQALGQGPQFIFQYYREEENGRGNFPPRFSGLQFPNYSSELNVNALELDDSALYLCASSPGQGLDTQYFGPGTRLTVL.

This clone turned up a few times. The chain couples TRBV7-2 to TRBJ2-1, with D perhaps TRBD2 (6 bases). The CDR3 has 15 residues. The germline CDR1 and CDR2 sequences are SGHTA and FQGNSA. V was trimmed by 0 bases and J by 5 bases, leaving 11 bases between them. CDR3 sequence reads: CASSLAGRSDNEQFF. The CDR3 region has the DNA TGTGCCAGCAGCTTAGCCGGGAGAAGCGACAATGAGCAGTTCTTC.

This clone was observed a few times. The chain joins TRBV18 to TRBJ1-1; TRBD1 matches 10 bases. V trimming: 4 bases; J trimming: 6 bases; junction bases outside the gene matches: 2. This CDR3 has 13 residues. The germline V gene has CDR1 KGHSH and CDR2 LQKENI. DNA for the CDR3: TGTGCCAGCTCACGGGGACAGGGGCCTGAAGCTTTCTTT. Encoded protein: CASSRGQGPEAFF.

This clone showed up just a few times. The chain combines TRBV5-1 with TRBJ2-5; a weak D match, TRBD2 (6 bases). Per the germline V gene, CDR1 is SGHRS and CDR2 is YFSETQ. The CDR3 length is 14 residues. V was trimmed by 4 bases and J by 3 bases, leaving 13 bases between them. DNA of the CDR3: TGCGCCAGCAGCCAATTGCCGGGAGAAGAGACCCAGTACTTC. Residues: CASSQLPGEETQYF.

This clone was detected a few times. This specimen includes other DNA sequences encoding the same CDR3. The CDR3 protein is CASSLAGDEQYF. The CDR3 DNA is TGCGCCAGCAGTCTAGCGGGAGATGAGCAGTACTTC. The chain joins TRBV5-1 to TRBJ2-7; TRBD2 agrees at 10 bases. The CDR3 consists of 12 residues. The V gene end was trimmed by 5 bases and the J gene end by 7 bases; junction bases not matched to a gene: 3. CDR1 SGHRS and CDR2 YFSETQ come from the germline V gene.

The chain links TRBV28 to TRBJ1-2; D gene uncertain. The V gene's germline CDR1 is MDHEN and CDR2 SYDVKM. The CDR3 length is 13 residues. The V gene lost 7 bases and the J gene lost 7 bases, with 16 bases spanning the gap. For the CDR3, the DNA is TGTGCCAGCAAGAACCCGCGGAACCGTGGCTACACCTTC. Encoded protein: CASKNPRNRGYTF.

This chain links TRBV7-2 with TRBJ2-7; no definite D call. The CDR3 runs 13 residues. Germline loops: CDR1 SGHTA, CDR2 FQGNSA. Trimming pared 8 bases from V and 3 bases from J, leaving 14 bases between. This chain's CDR3 is CASRPDELYEQYF. CDR3 in DNA: TGTGCCAGCCGCCCGGACGAACTCTACGAGCAGTACTTC. The complete variable domain, with remaining parts taken from reference TRBV7-2 and TRBJ2-7, reads GAGVSQSPSNKVTEKGKDVELRCDPISGHTALYWYRQSLGQGLEFLIYFQGNSAPDKSGLPSDRFSAERTGGSVSTLTIQRTQQEDSAVYLCASRPDELYEQYFGPGTRLTVT.

This chain joins TRBV5-4 and TRBJ1-5; tentative D call: TRBD1 (6 bases). Per the germline V gene, CDR1 is SGHNT and CDR2 is YYREEE (reference sequence). The CDR3 runs 16 residues. V lost 4 bases and J 1 base, leaving 15 bases between the germline ends. The CDR3: CASSPRPGQSNQPQHF. Written as DNA, the CDR3 is TGTGCCAGCAGCCCGAGGCCCGGACAGAGCAATCAGCCCCAGCATTTT.

V is TRBV7-2 and J is TRBJ2-7; D is unclear. CDR3 length equals 11 residues. CDR1 and CDR2 from the germline V gene are SGHTA and FQGNSA. Trimming left V 0 bases short and J 6 bases short, with 3 bases between. The CDR3 DNA reads TGTGCCAGCAGCTTAGCGGGCGAGCAGTACTTC. Its translation: CASSLAGEQYF.

This clone was seen a handful of times. This chain uses TRBV5-4 with TRBJ1-5, with D unresolved. This CDR3 has 14 residues. V was pared by 0 bases and J by 1 base, with 5 bases between. Per germline, CDR1 SGHNT and CDR2 YYREEE (reference sequence). The DNA for the CDR3 is TGTGCCAGCAGCTTGGCGGGGAGCAATCAGCCCCAGCATTTT. Encoded protein: CASSLAGSNQPQHF. Full variable domain (rest looked up from reference TRBV5-4 and TRBJ1-5): ETGVTQSPTHLIKTRGQQVTLRCSSQSGHNTVSWYQQALGQGPQFIFQYYREEENGRGNFPPRFSGLQFPNYSSELNVNALELDDSALYLCASSLAGSNQPQHFGDGTRLSIL.

This clone showed up just a few times. The chain carries TRBV2 and TRBJ2-4; the match to TRBD1 covers 8 bases. Trimming cost V 7 bases and J 4 bases; bases outside gene matches: 15. Germline CDR1 is SNHLY and CDR2 is FYNNEI. The CDR3 has 17 amino acids. The CDR3 sequence is CASTISPGGTIKNIQYF. CDR3 in DNA: TGTGCCAGCACCATTTCCCCAGGGGGCACAATTAAAAACATTCAGTACTTC.

This clone was seen only a few times. Other DNA sequences in the sample encode the same CDR3. CDR3 protein: CASSPPGLSSYEQYF. CDR3 nucleotide sequence: TGTGCCAGCTCACCACCGGGACTGAGCTCCTACGAGCAGTACTTC. The V and J genes are TRBV18 and TRBJ2-7, with D perhaps matching TRBD2 (6 bases). Trimming left V 0 bases short and J 0 bases short, with 9 bases between. CDR3 size: 15 residues. The V gene's germline CDR1 is KGHSH and CDR2 LQKENI.

This clone was picked up a small number of times. The gene calls are TRBV2 and TRBJ2-1; TRBD2 is a possible D gene (6 bases). The CDR3 is made up of 13 amino acids. Trimming shortened V by 10 bases and J by 0 bases, and 10 bases separated the two germline ends. In germline, CDR1 is SNHLY, CDR2 FYNNEI. The CDR3 DNA reads as TGTGCCACATCGGGACTCTCCTACAATGAGCAGTTCTTC. Translating it yields CATSGLSYNEQFF.

J is TRBJ1-3 and V is TRBV4-2, with D perhaps matching TRBD1 (5 bases). The CDR3 is 16 amino acids. Trimming took 5 bases from V and 2 from J, leaving 16 bases between them. CDR1 is LGHNA and CDR2 is YNFKEQ in the germline V gene. CDR3 in DNA: TGTGCCAGCAGCACCCGACAGCCTTCCACTGGAAACACCATATATTTT. This encodes CASSTRQPSTGNTIYF.

The chain recombines TRBV28 with TRBJ1-6; tentatively, D is TRBD1 (6 bases). Germline values: CDR1 MDHEN, CDR2 SYDVKM. Trimming left V 7 bases short and J 4 bases short, with 8 bases between. This CDR3 is 13 amino acids long. CDR3 amino acids: CASKTGYNSPLHF. CDR3 nucleotide sequence: TGTGCCAGCAAAACAGGGTATAATTCACCCCTCCACTTT. The entire variable domain, with the rest obtained from reference TRBV28 and TRBJ1-6, is as follows: DVKVTQSSRYLVKRTGEKVFLECVQDMDHENMFWYRQDPGLGLRLIYFSYDVKMKEKGDIPEGYSVSREKKERFSLILESASTNQTSMYLCASKTGYNSPLHFGNGTRLTVT.

This clone appeared a few times. This same CDR3 is encoded by further DNA sequences in the sample. The J gene is TRBJ1-3, the V gene TRBV5-1, with D hard to call. V lost 4 bases, J lost 0 bases, and 8 bases lay in between. CDR3 length: 14 residues. Germline-derived CDR1 and CDR2 are SGHRS and YFSETQ. As DNA, the CDR3 is TGCGCCAGCAGCCCCGGGAGCTCTGGAAACACCATATATTTT. This codes for CASSPGSSGNTIYF.

There are a few counts of this clone. The rearrangement links TRBV5-6 to TRBJ1-1; 8 bases line up with TRBD1. Germline V lookup: CDR1 SGHDT, CDR2 YYEEEE. V dropped 3 bases and J dropped 5; count of bases not matched to a gene: 3. The CDR3 covers 13 residues. Written as DNA, the CDR3 is TGTGCCAGCAGCTCCGGACAGGGTACTGAAGCTTTCTTT. Its protein is CASSSGQGTEAFF.

This clone came up a few times. The rearrangement links TRBV14 to TRBJ2-1; 7 bases match TRBD1. CDR1 and CDR2 (germline): SGHDN, FVKESK. CDR3 length: 16 amino acids. J lost 1 base, V lost 0 bases, and 3 bases had no gene match. The CDR3 loop reads CASSQDRGSSYNEQFF. The CDR3 nucleotides read TGTGCCAGCAGCCAAGACAGGGGGAGTTCCTACAATGAGCAGTTCTTC.

This clone showed up just a few times. The chain has TRBV5-1 and TRBJ2-1; D is possibly TRBD1 or TRBD2 (5 bases each). The germline CDR1 and CDR2 sequences are SGHRS and YFSETQ. V dropped 3 bases and J dropped 0 bases, with 13 bases sitting between them. The CDR3 loop spans 16 amino acids. CDR3 bases: TGCGCCAGCAGCTATCTTCGGGGCCGCTCCTACAATGAGCAGTTCTTC. This codes for CASSYLRGRSYNEQFF.

The chain has TRBV6-6 and TRBJ2-7; 8 nucleotides agree with TRBD1. The CDR3 spans 14 residues. Germline loops: CDR1 MNHNY, CDR2 SVGAGI (reference sequence). V dropped 2 bases and J dropped 7; count of bases not matched to a gene: 7. The CDR3 DNA follows: TGTGCCAGCAGTTACCGGGACAGGTACGAAGAGCAGTACTTC. It specifies CASSYRDRYEEQYF.

This clone was observed a handful of times. The chain couples TRBV4-1 to TRBJ2-3; TRBD2 aligns across 8 bases. The CDR3 has 15 amino acids. After removal of 0 bases from V and 4 bases from J, the junction contained 3 bases not matched to a gene. Germline CDR1 reads MGHRA; CDR2 reads YSYEKL. This CDR3 is CASSQDGRGADTQYF. CDR3 DNA: TGCGCCAGCAGCCAAGATGGGCGGGGGGCAGATACGCAGTATTTT.